This TCR beta chain was captured by sequencing in a study of glioma-infiltrating T cells. The wider study: Sequencing aimed for about 4.5- to 10-fold coverage of about a million peripheral T cells.

A remark on this clonotype: What it binds is not known. This clone may be a read error of a much larger clone one base away.

Amplification of TCR alpha and beta CDR3 regions from RNA used iRepertoire nested multiplex PCR. Tissue mRNA or PBMC total RNA, roughly 90-450 ng, went into one-step reverse transcription and amplification. TCRdb redid the calling of the multiplex PCR reads with MiXCR, one entry per CDR3 protein. The table has about 410,000 distinct CDR3 sequences, 41% seen once. Study-level findings and limits: Signature shared blood CDR3 motifs were enriched in low-divergence and depleted in high-divergence patients.

The CDR3 has 13 residues. Looked up from germline, CDR1 is MDHEN and CDR2 is SYDVKM. The specimen sequenced was glioma tissue, nonneoplastic brain tissue, or PBMCs (not recorded which). The TCR was taken from a human donor with low-grade glioma or glioblastoma, undergoing nonglioma brain surgery, or in good health (not recorded which). The gene calls are TRBV28 and TRBJ1-1; D perhaps matches TRBD1 (5 bases). CDR3 nucleotide sequence: TGTGCCAGCAGCAGCGACAGCCAGACTGAAGCTTACTTT. This gives the protein CASSSDSQTEAYF.